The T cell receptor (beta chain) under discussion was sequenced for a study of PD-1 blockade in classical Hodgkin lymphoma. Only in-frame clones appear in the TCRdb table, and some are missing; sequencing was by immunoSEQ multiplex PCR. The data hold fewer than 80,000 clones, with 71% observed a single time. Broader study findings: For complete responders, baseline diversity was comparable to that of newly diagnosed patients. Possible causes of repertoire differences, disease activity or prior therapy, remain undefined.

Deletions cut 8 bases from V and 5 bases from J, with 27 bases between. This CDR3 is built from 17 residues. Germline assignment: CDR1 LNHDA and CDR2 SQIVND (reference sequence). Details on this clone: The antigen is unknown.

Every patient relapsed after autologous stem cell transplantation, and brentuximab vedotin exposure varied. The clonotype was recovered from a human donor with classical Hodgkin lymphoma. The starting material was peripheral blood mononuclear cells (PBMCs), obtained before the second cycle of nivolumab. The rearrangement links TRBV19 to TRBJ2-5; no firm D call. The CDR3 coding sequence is TGTGCCAGTGGATCAGCGCTTAGGGTGGACCTTAGGGAGACCCAGTACTTC. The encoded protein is CASGSALRVDLRETQYF.